The T cell receptor (beta chain) described here comes from a study of blood T cell repertoires in COVID-19. Study-level information: COVID-19 samples from acute and convalescent phases originated in the United States, Italy and Spain. Sample material is recorded as cDNA or gDNA derived from T cells, B-cell-depleted T cells, or PBMCs.

Under the authors' procedure: Estimated nucleated cell counts came from reference gene primer amplification. Libraries were prepared by immunoSEQ multiplex PCR; TCRdb keeps only in-frame clonotypes and omits some of them. That table gives V, J and clone size, and the DNA gave D and trimming. In the table there are 200,000 to 250,000 clones, 60% to 85% of which are singletons. This clone was counted once. Germline V gene data show CDR1 as LNHNV and CDR2 as YYDKDF (reference sequence). Trimming took off 1 base at V and 7 bases at J, with 14 bases between the two ends. This CDR3 has 15 residues. The sample was peripheral blood. This chain connects TRBV15 to TRBJ2-1; a weak D match, TRBD1 (6 bases). The receptor was derived from a woman between 65 and 79 years old with acute or convalescent COVID-19. CDR3 residues: CATSRGGGQLNEQFF. Written as DNA, the CDR3 is TGTGCCACCAGCAGAGGAGGCGGACAGTTGAATGAGCAGTTCTTC.